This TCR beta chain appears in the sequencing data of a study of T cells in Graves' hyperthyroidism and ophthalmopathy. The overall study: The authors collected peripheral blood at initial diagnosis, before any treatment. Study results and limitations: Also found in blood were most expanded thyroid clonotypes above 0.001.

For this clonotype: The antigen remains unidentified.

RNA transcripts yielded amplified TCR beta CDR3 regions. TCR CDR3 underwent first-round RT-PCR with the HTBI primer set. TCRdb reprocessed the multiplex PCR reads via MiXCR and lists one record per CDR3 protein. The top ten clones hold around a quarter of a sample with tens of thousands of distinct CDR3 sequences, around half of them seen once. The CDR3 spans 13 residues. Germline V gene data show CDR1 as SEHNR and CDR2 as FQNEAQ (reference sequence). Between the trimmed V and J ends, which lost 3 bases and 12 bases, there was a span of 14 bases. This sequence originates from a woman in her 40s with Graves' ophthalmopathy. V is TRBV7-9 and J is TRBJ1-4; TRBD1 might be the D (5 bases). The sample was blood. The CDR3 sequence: CASSFAGEGELFF. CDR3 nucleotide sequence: TGTGCCAGCAGCTTCGCGGGGGAAGGGGAACTGTTTTTT.